This TCR beta chain was sequenced for a study of blood T cell repertoires in COVID-19. The study counted Cohort 3 donors as recovered given two negative PCRs, clearance, or symptom resolution. TCRdb's table, derived via immunoSEQ multiplex PCR, lists solely in-frame clones and lacks some. The sample yields 150,000 or so clones, more than 75% seen once. The CDR3 runs to 12 residues. V gave up 11 bases and J gave up 0 bases; unmatched junction bases: 0. The V gene's germline CDR1 is SGHNT and CDR2 YENEEA. Sequenced sample: PBMCs or T cells enriched from blood (not recorded which). This clonotype was sampled from a woman aged 45 to 65 who had recovered from COVID-19. The rearrangement joins TRBV11-3 to TRBJ2-2, with TRBD1 identical over 7 bases. The CDR3 bases are TGTGCCCAGGGGGCGAACACCGGGGAGCTGTTTTTT. This codes for CAQGANTGELFF.